This T cell receptor (beta chain) was obtained from a study of follicular helper T cells after annual influenza vaccination. Study-level results: Day 7 ICOS+CD38+ clones later appeared mostly in ICOS-CD38- cTfh. ICOS+CD38+ cTfh clonality tracked population frequency, and its change tracked circulating plasmablast change.

Time point defined: 2014-2015 season, 7 days after vaccination. Community-dwelling subjects without influenza vaccination in the prior 6 months were enrolled. Excluded were substance abuse, HIV/AIDS, active cancer, immunomodulatory drugs and active illness. V shed 1 base and J shed 1 base, with 19 bases lying between them. This CDR3 is built from 18 residues. Germline-derived CDR1 and CDR2 are SEHNR and FQNEAQ (reference sequence). As to this clone: The antigen is not known.

Clones were sequenced by immunoSEQ multiplex PCR, and TCRdb holds only the in-frame ones, with some missing. Of nearly 15,000 clones listed, 65% to 85% are singletons. The specimen was CXCR5+ CD38- circulating T follicular helper cells from blood, collected 7 days after influenza vaccination. The subset was: circulating Tfh, non-naive CD4+CXCR5+PD-1+ (ICOS+CD38+ or ICOS-CD38-). The chain has TRBV7-9 and TRBJ1-1, with a tentative D call TRBD1 (5 bases). The sequence came from an adult who received the influenza vaccine. Written as DNA, the CDR3 is TGTGCCAGCAGCTTAGAGGTACGAGTGGGGCCCTCGAACACTGAAGCTTTCTTT. Translating it yields CASSLEVRVGPSNTEAFF.